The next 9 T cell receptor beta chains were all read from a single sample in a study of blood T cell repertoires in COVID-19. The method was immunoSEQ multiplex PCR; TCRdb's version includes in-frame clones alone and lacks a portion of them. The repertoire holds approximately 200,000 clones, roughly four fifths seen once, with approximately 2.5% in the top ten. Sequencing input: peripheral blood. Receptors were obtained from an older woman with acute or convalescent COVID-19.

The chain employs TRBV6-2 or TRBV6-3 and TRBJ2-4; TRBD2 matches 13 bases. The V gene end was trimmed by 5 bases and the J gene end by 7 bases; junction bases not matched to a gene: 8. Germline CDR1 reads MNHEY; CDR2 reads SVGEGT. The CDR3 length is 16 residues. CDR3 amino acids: CASSTSGGASRNIQYF. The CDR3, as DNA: TGTGCCAGCAGTACTAGCGGGGGGGCGAGTAGGAACATTCAGTACTTC.

Here the CDR3 DNA reads TGTGCCAGCAGCCTAGGGGGCTCCGGGGAGCTGTTTTTT. It yields the protein CASSLGGSGELFF. V is TRBV11-3 and J is TRBJ2-2; 7 nucleotides line up with TRBD1. The germline CDR1 and CDR2 sequences are SGHNT and YENEEA. The CDR3 has 13 residues. The J segment lost 6 bases and the V segment lost 5 bases, leaving 3 bases of the junction unmatched.

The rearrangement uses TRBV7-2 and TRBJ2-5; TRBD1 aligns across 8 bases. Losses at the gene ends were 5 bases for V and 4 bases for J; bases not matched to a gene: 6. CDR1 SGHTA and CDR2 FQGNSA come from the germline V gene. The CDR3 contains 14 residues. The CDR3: CASSLVDRGETQYF. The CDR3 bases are TGTGCCAGCAGCCTAGTCGACAGGGGAGAGACCCAGTACTTC.

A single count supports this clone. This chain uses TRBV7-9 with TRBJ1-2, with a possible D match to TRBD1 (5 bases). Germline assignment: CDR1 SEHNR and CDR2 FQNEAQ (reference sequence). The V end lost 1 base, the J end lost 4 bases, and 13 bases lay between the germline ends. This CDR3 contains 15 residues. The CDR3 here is CASSLGSGDSYGYTF. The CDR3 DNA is TGTGCCAGCAGCTTAGGGTCGGGAGACAGCTATGGCTACACCTTC.

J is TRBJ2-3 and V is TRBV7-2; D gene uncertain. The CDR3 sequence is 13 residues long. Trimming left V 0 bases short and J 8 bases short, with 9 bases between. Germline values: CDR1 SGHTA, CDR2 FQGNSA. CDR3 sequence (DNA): TGTGCCAGCAGCTTAGCTTTGAGCGCTACGCAGTATTTT. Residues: CASSLALSATQYF.

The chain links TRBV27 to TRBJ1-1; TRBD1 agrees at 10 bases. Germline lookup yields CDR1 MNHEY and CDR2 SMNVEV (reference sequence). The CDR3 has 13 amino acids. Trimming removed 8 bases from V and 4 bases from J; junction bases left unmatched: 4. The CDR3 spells CASQGQGVTEAFF. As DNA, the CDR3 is TGTGCCAGCCAAGGACAGGGGGTCACTGAAGCTTTCTTT.

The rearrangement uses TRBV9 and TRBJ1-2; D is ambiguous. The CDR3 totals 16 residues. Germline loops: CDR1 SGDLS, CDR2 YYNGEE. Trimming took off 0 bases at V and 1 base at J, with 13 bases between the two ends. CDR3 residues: CASSVAFGAGNYGYTF. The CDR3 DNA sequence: TGTGCCAGCAGCGTAGCTTTCGGTGCGGGTAACTATGGCTACACCTTC. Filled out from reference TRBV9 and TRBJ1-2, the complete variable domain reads DSGVTQTPKHLITATGQRVTLRCSPRSGDLSVYWYQQSLDQGLQFLIQYYNGEERAKGNILERFSAQQFPDLHSELNLSSLELGDSALYFCASSVAFGAGNYGYTFGSGTRLTVV.

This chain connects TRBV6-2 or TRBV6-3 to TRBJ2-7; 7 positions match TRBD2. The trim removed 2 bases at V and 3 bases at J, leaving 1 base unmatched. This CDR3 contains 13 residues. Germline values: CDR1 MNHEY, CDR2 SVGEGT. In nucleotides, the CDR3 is TGTGCCAGCAGTTACAGGGAGGGCTACGAGCAGTACTTC. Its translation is CASSYREGYEQYF.

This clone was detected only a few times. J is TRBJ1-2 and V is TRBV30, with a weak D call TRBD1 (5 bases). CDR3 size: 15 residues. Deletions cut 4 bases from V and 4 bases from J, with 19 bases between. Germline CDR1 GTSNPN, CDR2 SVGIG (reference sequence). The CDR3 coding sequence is TGTGCCTGGACGGCGGGGACTGACCGGGGCTATGGCTACACCTTC. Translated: CAWTAGTDRGYGYTF.